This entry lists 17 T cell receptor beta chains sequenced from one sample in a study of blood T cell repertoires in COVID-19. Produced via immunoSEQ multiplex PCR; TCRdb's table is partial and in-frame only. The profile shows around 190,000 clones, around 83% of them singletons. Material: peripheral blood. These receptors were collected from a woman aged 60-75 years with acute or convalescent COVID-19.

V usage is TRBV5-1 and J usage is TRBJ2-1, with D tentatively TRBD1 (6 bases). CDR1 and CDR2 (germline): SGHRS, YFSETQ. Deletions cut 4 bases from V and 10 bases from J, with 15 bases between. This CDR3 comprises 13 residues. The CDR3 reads CASSPVERGEQFF. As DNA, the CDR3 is TGCGCCAGCAGCCCTGTGGAAAGGGGGGAGCAGTTCTTC.

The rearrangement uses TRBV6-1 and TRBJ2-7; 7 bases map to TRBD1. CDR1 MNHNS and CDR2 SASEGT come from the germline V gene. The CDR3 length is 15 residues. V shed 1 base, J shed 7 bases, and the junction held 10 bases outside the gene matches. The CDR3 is CASSEEVRGPGEQYV. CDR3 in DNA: TGTGCCAGCAGTGAAGAAGTTAGGGGGCCGGGGGAGCAGTACGTC.

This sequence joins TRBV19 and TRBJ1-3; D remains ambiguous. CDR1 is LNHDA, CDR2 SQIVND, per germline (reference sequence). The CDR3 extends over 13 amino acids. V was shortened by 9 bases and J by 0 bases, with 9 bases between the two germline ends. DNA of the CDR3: TGTGCCAGCCGGGTGGCCTCTGGAAACACCATATATTTT. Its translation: CASRVASGNTIYF.

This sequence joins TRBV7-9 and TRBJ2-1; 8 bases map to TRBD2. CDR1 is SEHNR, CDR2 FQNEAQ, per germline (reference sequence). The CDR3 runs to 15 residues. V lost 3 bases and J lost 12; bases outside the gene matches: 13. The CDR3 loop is CASSFPSGSLKGQFF. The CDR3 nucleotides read TGTGCCAGCAGCTTTCCAAGCGGGAGCCTCAAGGGGCAGTTCTTC.

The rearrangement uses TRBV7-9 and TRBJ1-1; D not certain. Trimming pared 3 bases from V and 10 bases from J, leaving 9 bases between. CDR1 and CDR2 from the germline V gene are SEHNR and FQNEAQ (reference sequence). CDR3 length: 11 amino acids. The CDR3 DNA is TGTGCCAGCAGCTTGGGGAGTGTAGCTTTCTTT. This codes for CASSLGSVAFF.

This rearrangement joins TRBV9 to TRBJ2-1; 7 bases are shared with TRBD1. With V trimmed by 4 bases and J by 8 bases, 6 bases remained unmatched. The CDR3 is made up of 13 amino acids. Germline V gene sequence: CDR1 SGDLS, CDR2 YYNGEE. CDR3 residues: CASSFRQGDEQFF. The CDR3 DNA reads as TGTGCCAGCAGCTTTCGACAGGGTGATGAGCAGTTCTTC.

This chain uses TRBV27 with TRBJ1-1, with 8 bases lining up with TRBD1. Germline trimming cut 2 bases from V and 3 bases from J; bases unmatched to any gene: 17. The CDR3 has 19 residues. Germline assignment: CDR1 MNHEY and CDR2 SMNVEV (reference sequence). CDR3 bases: TGTGCCAGCAGTTTAATGCGGGGCAGGGGGCTCAATGGGGACACTGAAGCTTTCTTT. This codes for CASSLMRGRGLNGDTEAFF.

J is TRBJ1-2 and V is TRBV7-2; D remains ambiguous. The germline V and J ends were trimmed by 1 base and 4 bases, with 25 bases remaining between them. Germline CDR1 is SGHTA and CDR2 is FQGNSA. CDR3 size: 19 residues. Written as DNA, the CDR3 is TGTGCCAGCAGCTTAGGGGTGAGGAGGGCCATAACCTCTGGCTATGGCTACACCTTC. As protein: CASSLGVRRAITSGYGYTF.

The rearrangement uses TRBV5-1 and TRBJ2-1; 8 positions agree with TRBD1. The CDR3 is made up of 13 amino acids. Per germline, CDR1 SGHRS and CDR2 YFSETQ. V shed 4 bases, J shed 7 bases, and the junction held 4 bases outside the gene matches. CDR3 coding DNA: TGCGCCAGCAGCGAAAGACAGGGGAATGAGCAGTTCTTC. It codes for CASSERQGNEQFF.

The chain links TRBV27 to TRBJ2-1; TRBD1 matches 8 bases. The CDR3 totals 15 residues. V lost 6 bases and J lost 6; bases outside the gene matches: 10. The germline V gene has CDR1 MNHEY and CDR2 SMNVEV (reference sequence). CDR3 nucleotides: TGTGCCAGCAGACCGGACAGGGCTTCGTTCAATGAGCAGTTCTTC. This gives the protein CASRPDRASFNEQFF.

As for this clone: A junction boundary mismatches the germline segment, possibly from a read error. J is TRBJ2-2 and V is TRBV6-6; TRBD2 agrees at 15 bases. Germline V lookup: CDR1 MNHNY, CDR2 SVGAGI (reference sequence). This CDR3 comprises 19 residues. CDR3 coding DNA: TGTGCCAGCAGCTACTCGGGACTAGCGGGAGGATTAAACACCGGGGAGCTGTTTTTT. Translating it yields CASSYSGLAGGLNTGELFF.

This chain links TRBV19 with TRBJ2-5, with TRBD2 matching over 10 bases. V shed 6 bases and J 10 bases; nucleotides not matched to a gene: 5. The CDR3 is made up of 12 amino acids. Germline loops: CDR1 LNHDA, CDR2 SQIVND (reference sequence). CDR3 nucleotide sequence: TGTGCCAGTAGCTCTAGCGGGGGTATCCAGTACTTC. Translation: CASSSSGGIQYF.

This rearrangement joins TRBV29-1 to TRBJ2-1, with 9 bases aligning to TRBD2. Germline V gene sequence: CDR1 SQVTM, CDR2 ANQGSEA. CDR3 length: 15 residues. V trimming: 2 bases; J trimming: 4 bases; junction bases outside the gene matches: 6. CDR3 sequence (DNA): TGCAGCGTTGAAAGCCTAGCGGGGAATTACAATGAGCAGTTCTTC. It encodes CSVESLAGNYNEQFF.

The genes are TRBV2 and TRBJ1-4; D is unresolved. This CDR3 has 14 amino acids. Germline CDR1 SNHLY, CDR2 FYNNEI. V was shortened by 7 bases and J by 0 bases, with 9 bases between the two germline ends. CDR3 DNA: TGTGCCAGCACCCGGGAGCCAACTAATGAAAAACTGTTTTTT. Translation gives CASTREPTNEKLFF.

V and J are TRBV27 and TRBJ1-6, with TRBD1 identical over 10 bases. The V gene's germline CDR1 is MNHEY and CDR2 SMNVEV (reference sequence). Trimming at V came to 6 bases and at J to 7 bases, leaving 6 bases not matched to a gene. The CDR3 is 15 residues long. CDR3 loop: CASSLDRGGNSPLHF. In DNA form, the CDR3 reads TGTGCCAGCAGCCTGGACAGGGGGGGCAATTCACCCCTCCACTTT.

CDR3 sequence reads: CASRHYGALSGNTIYF. The CDR3 DNA reads as TGTGCCAGCAGACACTACGGAGCCCTCTCTGGAAACACCATATATTTT. The chain has TRBV6-6 and TRBJ1-3; D ambiguous. The CDR3 length is 16 residues. From germline, CDR1 is MNHNY and CDR2 SVGAGI (reference sequence). Trimming removed 6 bases from V and 0 bases from J, with 15 bases in between.

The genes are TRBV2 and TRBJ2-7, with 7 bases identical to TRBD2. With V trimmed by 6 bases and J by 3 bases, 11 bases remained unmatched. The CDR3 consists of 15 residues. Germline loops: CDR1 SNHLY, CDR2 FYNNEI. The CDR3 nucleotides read TGTGCCAGCAGGAAAAGCGCTAGCGGCAACTACGAGCAGTACTTC. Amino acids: CASRKSASGNYEQYF. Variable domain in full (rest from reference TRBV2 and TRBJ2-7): EPEVTQTPSHQVTQMGQEVILRCVPISNHLYFYWYRQILGQKVEFLVSFYNNEISEKSEIFDDQFSVERPDGSNFTLKIRSTKLEDSAMYFCASRKSASGNYEQYFGPGTRLTVT.